The present entry profiles one TCR beta chain with its context. Antigen specificity is unknown. The data originate from a study of shared clonotypes between healthy human individuals. Findings and caveats of the study: Clonotypes shared by all four sorted-subset donors had higher generation probabilities than non-shared clonotypes.

Authors' processing steps: Without quality scores, immunoSEQ junctional reads could not be filtered like full-length reads. Clones were read by immunoSEQ multiplex PCR, and TCRdb kept only the in-frame ones, dropping some. The V and J calls and clone size come from that table; D and trimming were worked out from the DNA. The top ten hold about 0.94% of the sample, which has about 1.1 million clones, roughly 80% seen once. This CDR3 comprises 14 residues. V shed 4 bases, J shed 1 base, and the junction held 6 bases outside the gene matches. Germline V gene lookup returns CDR1 GTSNPN and CDR2 SVGIG (reference sequence).

The sequencing sample was made of memory CD4+ T cells from PBMCs. Subset given: CD45RA-negative fraction. This chain joins TRBV30 and TRBJ1-1; TRBD1 agrees at 7 bases. The receptor was isolated from a man younger than 30 in good health. Some clones in this sample may be carry-over from other donors' samples. The CDR3 coding sequence is TGTGCCTGGAACAGGGGCTTAGGGAACACTGAAGCTTTCTTT. It yields the protein CAWNRGLGNTEAFF.